This T cell receptor beta chain was found in a study of monozygotic twins with inflammatory bowel disease. Generation of cDNA took place in eight separate reactions per sample. TCRalpha and TCRbeta cDNA went through two nested PCRs of roughly 15 and 9 cycles. TCRdb re-called the 5' RACE reads; every CDR3 protein appears as one record, without DNA. Its table lists roughly 170,000 distinct CDR3 sequences. The CDR3 totals 21 residues. Germline V CDR1 and CDR2: SGHRS, YFSETQ. The sequenced material came from blood. This sequence originates from a human donor with ulcerative colitis or Crohn's disease, or a healthy co-twin of an affected twin (not recorded which). The chain has TRBV5-1 and TRBJ2-1; checking the TCRdb D call of TRBD1 is not possible without DNA. CDR3 amino acids: CASSPRPTGGASGGPPPKQFF.